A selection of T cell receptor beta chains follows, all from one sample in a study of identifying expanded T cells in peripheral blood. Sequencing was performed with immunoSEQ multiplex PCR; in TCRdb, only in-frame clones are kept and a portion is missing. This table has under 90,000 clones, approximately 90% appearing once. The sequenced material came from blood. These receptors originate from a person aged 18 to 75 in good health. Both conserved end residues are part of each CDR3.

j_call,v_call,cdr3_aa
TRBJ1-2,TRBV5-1,CASGDTGGGYTF
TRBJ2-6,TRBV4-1,CASSQAEGANVLTF
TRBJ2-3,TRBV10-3,CATTPRGQTDTQYF
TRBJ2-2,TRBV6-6,CASGAGAAGELFF
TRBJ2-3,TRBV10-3,CAISESLPGGGRTDTQYF
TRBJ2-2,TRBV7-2,CASSPGRGTGELFF
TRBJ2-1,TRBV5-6,CASSFVEGSYNEQFF
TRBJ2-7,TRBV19,CASSPQIAEYEQYF
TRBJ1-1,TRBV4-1,CASSQDRRNTEAFF
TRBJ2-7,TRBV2,CASRTGTGFYEQYF
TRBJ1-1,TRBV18,CASFGTGDTEAFF
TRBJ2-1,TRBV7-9,CATLGDSGTGSVRPNEQFF
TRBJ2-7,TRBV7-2,CASSFTSGAPGEQYF
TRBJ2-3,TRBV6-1,CAITGGGRADTQYF
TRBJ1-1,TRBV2,CASSVQGVFTEAFF
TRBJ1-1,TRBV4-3,CASSQDTGGTEAFF
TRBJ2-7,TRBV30,CAWSSWSSYEQYF
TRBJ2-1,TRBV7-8,CASSPTDGGSYNEQFF
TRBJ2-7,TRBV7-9,CASSHRQGSNEQYF
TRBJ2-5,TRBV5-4,CASSLVTSGSTLQETQYF
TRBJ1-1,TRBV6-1,CASNGPNTEAFF
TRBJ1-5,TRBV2,CATKIDSNQPQHF
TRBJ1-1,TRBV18,CASSPSYTEAFF
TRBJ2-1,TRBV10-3,CAISILNLEGGEQFF
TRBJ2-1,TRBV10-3,CAIRNRDNEQFF
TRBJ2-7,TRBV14,CASSQPSGVQYF